This T cell receptor beta chain appears in the sequencing data of a study of blood T cells in healthy people across ages. This clonotype was observed a handful of times. Its antigen remains unidentified. V lost 7 bases and J lost 2, with 12 bases in between. This CDR3 spans 12 amino acids. CDR1 and CDR2 (germline): SQVTM, ANQGSEA. The draw of peripheral blood yielded approximately 10 milliliters from each donor. Study results and caveats: The fall in TCR beta diversity per million T cells was roughly linear with age. The study found more naive CD4+ cells and higher diversity in long-lived than aged donors.

A sample-barcoded 5' primer and a J-beta primer mix were used in a second PCR of about 6 to 12 cycles. Through a template-switch adaptor with 12 random nucleotides, each cDNA molecule received a tag. TCRdb itself ran the 5' RACE reads through MiXCR, one entry per CDR3 protein. Of about 1,000,000 distinct CDR3 sequences in the sample, over 35% were seen once. This TCR derives from a woman aged 55-69 years in good health. Sequencing input: blood. The chain joins TRBV29-1 to TRBJ2-7, with a tentative D call TRBD1 (6 bases). The DNA of the CDR3 is TGCAGCGGAAGGACAGAACCCTACGAGCAGTACTTC. This translates into CSGRTEPYEQYF.